The 25 T cell receptor beta chains presented below share a single source sample, sequenced in a study of cytomegalovirus exposure and HLA in healthy donors (dated by TCRdb to about 2017). Libraries were made using the immunoSEQ multiplex PCR assay. A mixture of 60 forward primers for TCR Vbeta segments and 13 reverse primers for TCR Jbeta segments was used in the multiplex PCR. What TCRdb holds here is the immuneACCESS table cut down to in-frame rearrangements. Part of the clones is not present; checked against another copy, under half of the missing clones reflect an unresolved V gene, and the others are unexplained. This sample comprises under 110,000 clones, more than 60% of them detected only once. The biggest ten clones account for around 5.8% of the sample. The source material was PBMCs. Receptor source: a woman in her forties or fifties in good health and CMV-seropositive.

This chain's CDR3 is CASSIGGPDTQYF. In DNA form, the CDR3 reads TGTGCCAGTAGTATAGGGGGGCCAGATACGCAGTATTTT. J is TRBJ2-3 and V is TRBV19; perhaps TRBD1 as D (6 bases). Germline-derived CDR1 and CDR2 are LNHDA and SQIVND (reference sequence). The V end lost 1 base, the J end lost 4 bases, and 6 bases lay between the germline ends. CDR3 length: 13 residues.

The rearrangement uses TRBV27 and TRBJ2-1; 9 bases map to TRBD2. Germline V gene data show CDR1 as MNHEY and CDR2 as SMNVEV (reference sequence). The trim removed 7 bases at V and 4 bases at J, leaving 8 bases unmatched. This CDR3 has 15 amino acids. CDR3 region: CASIGLAGRYNEQFF. The CDR3 DNA reads TGTGCCAGCATAGGGCTAGCGGGGAGATACAATGAGCAGTTCTTC.

The V call is TRBV28, the J call TRBJ1-5, with a weak D call TRBD1 (6 bases). The CDR3 sequence is 13 residues long. Germline CDR1 reads MDHEN; CDR2 reads SYDVKM. Between the trimmed V and J ends, which lost 5 bases and 4 bases, there was a span of 9 bases. The CDR3 sequence is CASSPDRNQPQHF. As DNA, the CDR3 is TGTGCCAGCAGTCCAGACAGGAATCAGCCCCAGCATTTT.

The chain carries TRBV5-6 and TRBJ2-2; the D gene is possibly TRBD2 (6 bases). Germline V gene lookup returns CDR1 SGHDT and CDR2 YYEEEE. This CDR3 is 16 amino acids long. V was cut by 0 bases and J by 3 bases, with 12 bases left in between. Here the CDR3 DNA reads TGTGCCAGCAGCTTGGTTGGAGGGTGGGACACCGGGGAGCTGTTTTTT. This encodes CASSLVGGWDTGELFF.

The chain uses TRBV5-1 and TRBJ1-4, with D maybe TRBD1 (5 bases). The CDR3 has 15 amino acids. V was pared by 5 bases and J by 4 bases, with 15 bases between. In germline, CDR1 is SGHRS, CDR2 YFSETQ. CDR3: CASRSRGGDNEKLFF. For the CDR3, the DNA is TGCGCCAGCAGAAGTAGGGGAGGCGATAATGAAAAACTGTTTTTT.

This clone was counted a single time. The rearrangement joins TRBV7-3 to TRBJ1-2; 8 positions match TRBD1. This CDR3 region has 16 residues. Germline V gene sequence: CDR1 SGHTA, CDR2 FQGTGA. Germline trimming cut 5 bases from V and 8 bases from J; bases unmatched to any gene: 16. The DNA for the CDR3 is TGTGCCAGCAGCCCTCAAGGGACAGGTGATTCGGGGGGCTACACCTTC. Translation gives CASSPQGTGDSGGYTF.

The CDR3 spells CASSLLLGGHEKLFF. The DNA for the CDR3 is TGTGCCAGCAGCCTACTCTTGGGGGGGCATGAAAAACTGTTTTTT. The rearrangement links TRBV7-2 to TRBJ1-4, with a weak D call TRBD1 (6 bases). Between the trimmed V and J ends, which lost 5 bases and 6 bases, there was a span of 16 bases. CDR1 is SGHTA, CDR2 FQGNSA, per germline. The CDR3 has 15 residues.

The rearrangement uses TRBV7-8 and TRBJ2-3; TRBD2 matches 8 bases. This CDR3 has 16 amino acids. J lost 4 bases, V lost 4 bases, and 10 bases had no gene match. In germline, CDR1 is SGHVS, CDR2 FQNEAQ. In DNA, the CDR3 is TGTGCCAGCAGCTCGACCCCCGGGACTAGTGCAGATACGCAGTATTTT. It translates to CASSSTPGTSADTQYF.

The sample holds one count of this clone. The V call is TRBV2, the J call TRBJ2-1; tentative D call: TRBD2 (5 bases). The CDR3 covers 15 residues. V lost 5 bases and J lost 4, with 15 bases in between. Germline V gene lookup returns CDR1 SNHLY and CDR2 FYNNEI. CDR3 bases: TGTGCCAGCAGTTCCCTAGCAGGCTCTTACAATGAGCAGTTCTTC. This sequence encodes CASSSLAGSYNEQFF.

The chain recombines TRBV18 with TRBJ2-3; 7 positions match TRBD2. The CDR3 extends over 15 amino acids. Germline trimming cut 6 bases from V and 2 bases from J; bases unmatched to any gene: 8. The germline gives CDR1 KGHSH, CDR2 LQKENI. For the CDR3, the DNA is TGTGCCAGCTCCCCCGGGGGGATTGACACAGATACGCAGTATTTT. Protein: CASSPGGIDTDTQYF.

The V gene is TRBV7-2, the J gene TRBJ2-1, with D possibly being TRBD1 (6 bases). Germline-derived CDR1 and CDR2 are SGHTA and FQGNSA. CDR3 length: 15 residues. V lost 2 bases and J lost 12, with 20 bases in between. CDR3 in amino acids: CASSLSPTEGGRQFF. CDR3 DNA sequence: TGTGCCAGCAGCTTAAGTCCGACAGAAGGGGGAAGGCAGTTCTTC.

This rearrangement joins TRBV7-9 to TRBJ2-5; possible D gene TRBD2, 5 bases. The last part of the DNA fits TRBJ2-7 better; the J call may be wrong. Germline V CDR1 and CDR2: SEHNR, FQNEAQ (reference sequence). The CDR3 length is 15 residues. The CDR3 coding sequence is TGTGCCAGCAGCTTAGGAACGGGGATTTCCTACGAGCAGTACTTC. This translates into CASSLGTGISYEQYF.

The rearrangement joins TRBV7-3 to TRBJ2-3, with unresolved D. The ends were cut back, 6 bases at V and 3 bases at J, with 10 bases in the middle. The V gene's germline CDR1 is SGHTA and CDR2 FQGTGA. The CDR3 sequence is 13 residues long. The CDR3 nucleotides are TGTGCCAGCAGTTCCGTCAGGACAGATACGCAGTATTTT. Translating it yields CASSSVRTDTQYF.

V gene TRBV28 combines with J gene TRBJ1-1; D not resolved. The germline V gene has CDR1 MDHEN and CDR2 SYDVKM. Trimming shortened V by 9 bases and J by 11 bases, and 16 bases separated the two germline ends. The length of the CDR3 is 11 residues. CDR3 coding DNA: TGTGCCAGTTTCGGAGAGGGCGACGCTTTCTTT. This gives the protein CASFGEGDAFF.

This clone was observed a handful of times. V usage is TRBV28 and J usage is TRBJ1-6, with 7 bases aligning to TRBD1. V gave up 3 bases and J gave up 10 bases; unmatched junction bases: 9. In germline, CDR1 is MDHEN, CDR2 SYDVKM. This CDR3 spans 15 amino acids. CDR3 sequence reads: CASSLDRQGWSPLHF. CDR3 sequence (DNA): TGTGCCAGCAGTTTGGACAGGCAGGGGTGGTCACCCCTCCACTTT.

V and J are TRBV7-2 and TRBJ2-2; 10 bases match TRBD2. The CDR3 loop spans 16 amino acids. Germline CDR1 and CDR2: SGHTA and FQGNSA. Trimming at V came to 1 base and at J to 5 bases, leaving 4 bases not matched to a gene. The DNA for the CDR3 is TGTGCCAGCAGCTTAGAAGGACTAGCGGTAACCGGGGAGCTGTTTTTT. The encoded protein is CASSLEGLAVTGELFF.

V usage is TRBV7-2 and J usage is TRBJ2-7; D is unclear. The CDR3 sequence is 13 residues long. The ends were cut back, 3 bases at V and 4 bases at J, with 10 bases in the middle. CDR1 and CDR2 (germline): SGHTA, FQGNSA. CDR3 protein: CASSFQASYEQYF. CDR3 nucleotides: TGTGCCAGCAGCTTTCAGGCGTCGTACGAGCAGTACTTC.

The V gene is TRBV29-1, the J gene TRBJ2-2; D is possibly TRBD2 (5 bases). This CDR3 region has 14 residues. CDR1 is SQVTM and CDR2 is ANQGSEA in the germline V gene. V lost 1 base and J 6 bases, leaving 12 bases between the germline ends. This CDR3 is CSVEVRAGSGELFF. CDR3 in DNA: TGCAGCGTTGAAGTTCGGGCGGGTTCCGGGGAGCTGTTTTTT.

V and J are TRBV19 and TRBJ2-3, with TRBD2 as a possible D gene (6 bases). The germline V and J ends were trimmed by 5 bases and 4 bases, with 13 bases remaining between them. The CDR3 consists of 14 residues. CDR1 and CDR2 (germline): LNHDA, SQIVND (reference sequence). DNA of the CDR3: TGTGCCAGTAGTGGGCCGGGACTGCCAGATACGCAGTATTTT. This gives the protein CASSGPGLPDTQYF.

The chain carries TRBV27 and TRBJ2-1, with D maybe TRBD2 (6 bases). Germline V gene sequence: CDR1 MNHEY, CDR2 SMNVEV (reference sequence). V lost 3 bases to trimming and J lost 3 bases, with 15 bases between them. The CDR3 has 16 residues. CDR3 amino acids: CASSFLTSVVYNEQFF. CDR3 in DNA: TGTGCCAGCAGTTTCCTGACTAGTGTAGTCTACAATGAGCAGTTCTTC.

The chain employs TRBV2 and TRBJ1-5, with 7 bases that match TRBD1. The CDR3 extends over 15 amino acids. After removal of 6 bases from V and 0 bases from J, the junction contained 5 bases not matched to a gene. Looked up from germline, CDR1 is SNHLY and CDR2 is FYNNEI. The CDR3 DNA reads TGTGCCAGCAGGGGGGGACAGAATAGCAATCAGCCCCAGCATTTT. Its protein product is CASRGGQNSNQPQHF.

CDR3 DNA sequence: TGCAGCGTTGAAGGGGCAGTCCAAGAGACCCAGTACTTC. Protein product: CSVEGAVQETQYF. The chain uses TRBV29-1 and TRBJ2-5, with D unclear. The CDR3 is 13 amino acids. V lost 1 base and J 1 base, leaving 7 bases between the germline ends. Germline assignment: CDR1 SQVTM and CDR2 ANQGSEA.

V gene TRBV6-5 combines with J gene TRBJ2-1; 8 nucleotides match TRBD2. This CDR3 has 15 residues. Germline assignment: CDR1 MNHEY and CDR2 SVGAGI. J lost 6 bases, V lost 6 bases, and 10 bases had no gene match. This CDR3 is CASSLLPGLGNEQFF. The CDR3 DNA reads TGTGCCAGCAGCCTACTCCCGGGACTAGGCAATGAGCAGTTCTTC.

The genes are TRBV5-1 and TRBJ2-2; no clear D. This CDR3 spans 13 amino acids. Germline V gives CDR1 SGHRS, CDR2 YFSETQ. Trimming removed 4 bases from V and 6 bases from J, with 10 bases in between. The chain's CDR3 is CASSVAGSGELFF. The CDR3 DNA reads TGCGCCAGCAGCGTGGCAGGTTCCGGGGAGCTGTTTTTT.

The chain recombines TRBV28 with TRBJ2-7; TRBD2 is a possible D gene (5 bases). Germline values: CDR1 MDHEN, CDR2 SYDVKM. V lost 2 bases to trimming and J lost 5 bases, with 13 bases between them. The CDR3 sequence is 14 residues long. The CDR3 region has the DNA TGTGCCAGCAGTTTAAACGGGGATTGGAACGAGCAGTACTTC. Encoded protein: CASSLNGDWNEQYF.